Presented here are 5 T cell receptor beta chains from one specimen sequenced in a study of T cell responses to AZD1222 COVID-19 vaccine. Using immunoSEQ multiplex PCR, the repertoire was profiled, and TCRdb retains in-frame clones only, with some absent. The data hold more than 65,000 clones, with 70% to 90% observed a single time. Sample: peripheral blood, taken 28 days after the second AZD1222 dose. These receptors originate from an adult who received the AZD1222 COVID-19 vaccine.

The V call is TRBV20-1, the J call TRBJ2-1; D perhaps matches TRBD2 (5 bases). The CDR3 sequence is 14 residues long. CDR1 and CDR2 from the germline V gene are DFQATT and SNEGSKA (reference sequence). Trimming removed 3 bases from V and 2 bases from J, with 11 bases in between. The CDR3 protein is CSASSAGPYNEQFF. In DNA form, the CDR3 reads TGCAGTGCTAGTTCGGCGGGTCCCTACAATGAGCAGTTCTTC.

The chain uses TRBV28 and TRBJ1-2; TRBD1 might be the D (5 bases). From germline, CDR1 is MDHEN and CDR2 SYDVKM. This CDR3 is 13 amino acids long. Trimming pared 7 bases from V and 7 bases from J, leaving 16 bases between. The CDR3 region is CASIPVGGGGYTF. CDR3 nucleotides: TGTGCCAGCATCCCGGTGGGGGGGGGTGGCTACACCTTC.

The chain is built from TRBV4-1 and TRBJ1-6; a possible D gene is TRBD1 (5 bases). V was cut by 1 base and J by 7 bases, with 14 bases left in between. The CDR3 totals 16 residues. Germline CDR1 and CDR2: MGHRA and YSYEKL. This CDR3 reads CASSQVWSGPNSPLHF. CDR3 coding DNA: TGCGCCAGCAGCCAAGTGTGGTCGGGGCCGAATTCACCCCTCCACTTT.

V gene TRBV7-9 combines with J gene TRBJ2-7, with D unresolved. This CDR3 contains 14 residues. Germline CDR1 reads SEHNR; CDR2 reads FQNEAQ (reference sequence). Trimming removed 1 base from V and 2 bases from J, with 9 bases in between. CDR3: CASSLVRQPYEQYF. The CDR3 DNA reads as TGTGCCAGCAGCTTAGTTCGGCAGCCCTACGAGCAGTACTTC.

The chain carries TRBV5-1 and TRBJ1-4; 7 bases line up with TRBD1. The CDR3 is 15 amino acids. Trimming took 3 bases from V and 2 from J; bases not matched to a gene: 4. Germline assignment: CDR1 SGHRS and CDR2 YFSETQ. The CDR3 here is CASSSLGGTNEKLFF. CDR3 nucleotides: TGCGCCAGCAGCTCTTTAGGGGGCACTAATGAAAAACTGTTTTTT.